The T cell receptor (beta chain) under discussion was sequenced for a study of molecular identifiers for immune sequencing clone quantification. TCRdb re-called the PCR reads through MiXCR, storing one row per CDR3 protein. The sample holds some 680,000 distinct CDR3 sequences; roughly 25% are singletons and the top ten take about 0.8%. For this clonotype: What it binds is unknown.

Study-level points and caveats: Identical TCR molecules can share a barcode, and this sharing could underestimate highly expanded clone sizes. Researchers reportedly could pick up spiked Jurkat TCR RNA from one cell mixed into about 970,000 naive cells. Clones that had above 20 RNA copies took up over 99% of effector molecules but under 1% in naive cells.

The source of this sequence is a human donor in good health. Some libraries in this study had Jurkat cell RNA spiked in. The sample consisted of naive CD8+ T cells from blood, with Jurkat cell RNA spiked in. Subset noted: FACS-sorted CD8+CD4-CCR7+CD45RA+ naive T cells.

The CDR3 region has the DNA TGTGCCAGCAGCTTAGGATCTCTAGGGGCAACTGGGGAGACCCAGTACTTC. This gives the protein CASSLGSLGATGETQYF. This chain uses TRBV11-2 with TRBJ2-5; D perhaps matches TRBD1 (5 bases). The CDR3 covers 17 residues. Looked up from germline, CDR1 is SGHAT and CDR2 is FQNNGV. V gave up 1 base and J gave up 5 bases, with 20 bases separating them.